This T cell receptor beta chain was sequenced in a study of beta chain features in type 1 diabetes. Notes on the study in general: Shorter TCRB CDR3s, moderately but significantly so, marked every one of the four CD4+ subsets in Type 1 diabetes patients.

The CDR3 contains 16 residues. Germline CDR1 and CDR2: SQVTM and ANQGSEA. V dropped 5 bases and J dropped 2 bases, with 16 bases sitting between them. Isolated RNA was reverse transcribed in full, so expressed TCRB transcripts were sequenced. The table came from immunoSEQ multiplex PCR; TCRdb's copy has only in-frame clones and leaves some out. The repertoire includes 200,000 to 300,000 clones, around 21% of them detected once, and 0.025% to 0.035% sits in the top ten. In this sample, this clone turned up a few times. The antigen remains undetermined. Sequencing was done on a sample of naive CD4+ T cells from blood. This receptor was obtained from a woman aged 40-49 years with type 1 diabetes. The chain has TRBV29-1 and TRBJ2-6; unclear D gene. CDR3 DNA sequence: TGCAGCGTTTCAAACTATCTTATTGCTGGGGCCAACGTCCTGACTTTC. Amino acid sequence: CSVSNYLIAGANVLTF.